Shown below are 26 T cell receptor beta chains from a single sample sequenced in a study of beta chain features in type 1 diabetes (dated by TCRdb to the late 2010s). The library was built by means of the immunoSEQ multiplex PCR assay. The High Capacity cDNA Reverse Transcription Kit was used to reverse transcribe all of the isolated RNA, meaning that expressed TCRB transcripts were what got sequenced. TCRdb's version of the immuneACCESS table is confined to in-frame rearrangements and falls short of the full clone set. An unresolved V gene accounts for under half of the shortfall where checked; the remainder is of unknown origin. This sample comprises under 550,000 clones, roughly 11% of them detected only once. The ten most abundant clones make up 0.045% to 0.06% of the sample. Sequencing was carried out using naive CD4+ T cells from blood. The sample's cell subset or site, from its label and the paper: true naive CD4+ T cells. The source of these receptors is a woman aged 18-29 years in good health.

The V and J genes are TRBV25-1 and TRBJ2-7, with D uncertain. Trimming removed 4 bases from V and 3 bases from J, with 7 bases in between. CDR3 length equals 12 residues. The germline V gene encodes CDR1 MGHDK and CDR2 SYGVNS. The CDR3 sequence is CASSARLYEQYF. Here the CDR3 DNA reads TGTGCCAGCAGTGCCCGTCTCTACGAGCAGTACTTC.

This clone was seen more than once but under ten times. The chain carries TRBV7-3 and TRBJ2-3; 9 positions match TRBD2. V was clipped by 4 bases and J by 3 bases; unmatched bases: 2. Germline CDR1 is SGHTA and CDR2 is FQGTGA. This CDR3 comprises 14 residues. CDR3 region: CASSSSGITDTQYF. DNA of the CDR3: TGTGCCAGCAGCTCTAGCGGGATTACAGATACGCAGTATTTT.

This clone came up a few times. The chain combines TRBV28 with TRBJ2-2, with D maybe TRBD2 (5 bases). The V gene lost 8 bases and the J gene lost 0 bases, with 7 bases spanning the gap. CDR3 length equals 13 residues. Germline V gene lookup returns CDR1 MDHEN and CDR2 SYDVKM. CDR3 sequence: CASEGANTGELFF. The CDR3 nucleotides are TGTGCCAGCGAGGGAGCGAACACCGGGGAGCTGTTTTTT.

This clone turned up a few times. The chain recombines TRBV29-1 with TRBJ2-3; D call uncertain. Germline-derived CDR1 and CDR2 are SQVTM and ANQGSEA. The CDR3 runs 12 residues. With 3 bases removed from V and 7 bases from J, the gap between germline ends came to 11 bases. The CDR3: CSVDQARNTQYF. DNA for the CDR3: TGCAGCGTTGACCAGGCTCGTAATACGCAGTATTTT.

This chain joins TRBV9 and TRBJ1-6; TRBD1 agrees at 9 bases. CDR3 length: 15 residues. With 4 bases clipped from V and 10 bases from J, the junction kept 9 bases outside the gene matches. Germline CDR1 reads SGDLS; CDR2 reads YYNGEE. In DNA form, the CDR3 reads TGTGCCAGCAGCCTATCGACAGGGGGGGAGTCACCCCTCCACTTT. Protein sequence: CASSLSTGGESPLHF.

This clone has just a few counts. The chain couples TRBV7-9 to TRBJ1-1, with D uncertain. V lost 0 bases and J lost 10, with 18 bases in between. This CDR3 is built from 15 residues. Germline V lookup: CDR1 SEHNR, CDR2 FQNEAQ (reference sequence). CDR3 sequence reads: CASSLAGGVRPGAFF. CDR3 coding DNA: TGTGCCAGCAGCTTAGCGGGAGGAGTACGGCCGGGAGCTTTCTTT.

The rearrangement joins TRBV25-1 to TRBJ2-3; D unclear. The V end lost 1 base, the J end lost 12 bases, and 14 bases lay between the germline ends. Germline CDR1 MGHDK, CDR2 SYGVNS. The CDR3 extends over 13 amino acids. In nucleotides, the CDR3 is TGTGCCAGCAGTGAATTGAAAGCAATCCTTCAGTATTTT. Protein product: CASSELKAILQYF.

This clone was counted only a few times. The J gene is TRBJ2-1, the V gene TRBV25-1; 8 bases match TRBD2. The V gene's germline CDR1 is MGHDK and CDR2 SYGVNS. This CDR3 is built from 13 residues. Trimming cost V 5 bases and J 8 bases; bases outside gene matches: 5. The CDR3 protein is CASSHSGGHEQFF. The CDR3 DNA reads as TGTGCCAGCAGTCACTCGGGAGGGCATGAGCAGTTCTTC.

This clone came up a few times. The rearrangement joins TRBV7-2 to TRBJ2-7; possibly TRBD1 or TRBD2 for D (6 bases each). CDR1 and CDR2 (germline): SGHTA, FQGNSA. The CDR3 contains 13 residues. Between the trimmed V and J ends, which lost 4 bases and 4 bases, there was a span of 11 bases. CDR3 sequence: CASSSRGGYEQYF. The CDR3 bases are TGTGCCAGCAGCTCTAGAGGGGGGTACGAGCAGTACTTC.

This clone was found a few times. This sequence joins TRBV30 and TRBJ2-2; 14 positions match TRBD2. CDR1 is GTSNPN, CDR2 SVGIG, per germline (reference sequence). This CDR3 has 16 residues. After removal of 5 bases from V and 2 bases from J, the junction contained 4 bases not matched to a gene. CDR3 residues: CAWGTSGRGNTGELFF. For the CDR3, the DNA is TGTGCCTGGGGGACTAGCGGGAGAGGAAACACCGGGGAGCTGTTTTTT.

The chain has TRBV7-9 and TRBJ2-1; the D call may be TRBD1 or TRBD2 (5 bases each). With 5 bases removed from V and 7 bases from J, the gap between germline ends came to 15 bases. Germline assignment: CDR1 SEHNR and CDR2 FQNEAQ (reference sequence). The CDR3 is 14 residues long. The CDR3 loop reads CASSREGRRNEQFF. CDR3 bases: TGTGCCAGCAGCCGAGAGGGGAGAAGAAATGAGCAGTTCTTC.

V usage is TRBV6-5 and J usage is TRBJ2-6; D assignment may be TRBD1 or TRBD2 (5 bases each). The CDR3 runs to 15 residues. V gave up 8 bases and J gave up 1 base, with 12 bases separating them. Germline lookup yields CDR1 MNHEY and CDR2 SVGAGI. DNA of the CDR3: TGTGCCAGCCGTCGGGGCGGGTCTGGGGCCAACGTCCTGACTTTC. This translates into CASRRGGSGANVLTF.

This clone was found a few times. The chain carries TRBV7-2 and TRBJ1-3; D remains unclear. Germline lookup yields CDR1 SGHTA and CDR2 FQGNSA. CDR3 length equals 12 residues. V lost 8 bases to trimming and J lost 4 bases, with 9 bases between them. As DNA, the CDR3 is TGTGCCAGCGGCGCTGCGGGAAACACCATATATTTT. The encoded protein is CASGAAGNTIYF.

With respect to this clone: Mismatch with germline at one junction end may stem from a read error. The rearrangement joins TRBV7-2 to TRBJ2-3; D is tentatively TRBD1 or TRBD2 (5 bases each). CDR3 length: 12 residues. The germline V gene has CDR1 SGHTA and CDR2 FQGNSA. In DNA, the CDR3 is TGTGCCAGCAGCACGGGACCCCTGACCACGAATTTT. Protein product: CASSTGPLTTNF.

CDR3 sequence reads: CASSSGQGLDNEQFF. CDR3 nucleotide sequence: TGCGCCAGCAGCTCGGGACAGGGGCTAGACAATGAGCAGTTCTTC. The chain carries TRBV5-1 and TRBJ2-1; 10 bases are a match to TRBD1. This CDR3 comprises 15 residues. V dropped 3 bases and J dropped 5; count of bases not matched to a gene: 5. In germline, CDR1 is SGHRS, CDR2 YFSETQ.

V is TRBV5-1 and J is TRBJ2-1, with D perhaps matching TRBD2 (5 bases). Trimming cost V 0 bases and J 6 bases, with 10 bases left between them. This CDR3 region has 14 residues. CDR1 and CDR2 from the germline V gene are SGHRS and YFSETQ. In DNA, the CDR3 is TGCGCCAGCAGCTTGGGCCCTGAGGGCAATGAGCAGTTCTTC. Amino acid sequence: CASSLGPEGNEQFF.

The rearrangement uses TRBV7-2 and TRBJ2-3; D remains ambiguous. This CDR3 has 16 amino acids. The germline CDR1 and CDR2 sequences are SGHTA and FQGNSA. Trimming stripped 2 bases from V and 0 bases from J, with 12 bases between. CDR3 bases: TGTGCCAGCAGCTTATCCCACGGTGGGAGCACAGATACGCAGTATTTT. Its protein product is CASSLSHGGSTDTQYF.

This clone occurred a few times. J is TRBJ2-5 and V is TRBV28; D remains ambiguous. In germline, CDR1 is MDHEN, CDR2 SYDVKM. V lost 2 bases, J lost 5 bases, and 12 bases lay in between. This CDR3 is built from 14 residues. CDR3 in amino acids: CASSLVVRLETQYF. CDR3 in DNA: TGTGCCAGCAGTTTAGTTGTCCGGCTGGAGACCCAGTACTTC.

This clone was picked up a small number of times. This CDR3 is CASSRPGAYEQYF. CDR3 bases: TGCGCCAGCAGCCGCCCAGGCGCCTACGAGCAGTACTTC. The chain recombines TRBV4-1 with TRBJ2-7; D not resolved. Germline loops: CDR1 MGHRA, CDR2 YSYEKL. V lost 4 bases and J lost 2, with 9 bases in between. The CDR3 has 13 amino acids.

This clone was observed a few times. V is TRBV7-9 and J is TRBJ2-3; 8 bases are a match to TRBD2. From germline, CDR1 is SEHNR and CDR2 FQNEAQ (reference sequence). CDR3 length equals 16 residues. The V and J ends lost 5 bases and 0 bases, in that order; junction bases with no gene match: 7. Written as DNA, the CDR3 is TGTGCCAGCAGCCCCCGAGCGGGGGCTAGCACAGATACGCAGTATTTT. It codes for CASSPRAGASTDTQYF.

The chain employs TRBV6-6 and TRBJ1-5; TRBD1 matches at 7 bases. V was pared by 2 bases and J by 11 bases, with 3 bases of the junction left unmatched. CDR3 length: 12 amino acids. Per the germline V gene, CDR1 is MNHNY and CDR2 is SVGAGI (reference sequence). The chain's CDR3 is CASSYGGQSQHF. The CDR3 region has the DNA TGTGCCAGCAGTTACGGGGGACAGTCCCAGCATTTT.

This clone was counted only a few times. The J gene is TRBJ1-5, the V gene TRBV29-1; possibly TRBD1 for D (6 bases). The V gene's germline CDR1 is SQVTM and CDR2 ANQGSEA. CDR3 length: 14 amino acids. The ends were cut back, 6 bases at V and 9 bases at J, with 21 bases in the middle. The chain's CDR3 is CSVFRTESRPPQHF. In nucleotides, the CDR3 is TGCAGCGTCTTCAGGACAGAATCTAGGCCGCCCCAGCATTTT.

This clone came up a few times. The chain links TRBV7-6 to TRBJ1-2; D is undetermined. V was clipped by 1 base and J by 4 bases, with 10 bases between them. The CDR3 has 14 amino acids. Germline V gene lookup returns CDR1 SGHVS and CDR2 FNYEAQ. The CDR3: CASSLGKASYGYTF. The CDR3 DNA reads as TGTGCCAGCAGCTTAGGGAAAGCGTCCTATGGCTACACCTTC. Full variable domain (outside the CDR3, taken from reference TRBV7-6 and TRBJ1-2): GAGVSQSPRYKVTKRGQDVALRCDPISGHVSLYWYRQALGQGPEFLTYFNYEAQQDKSGLPNDRFSAERPEGSISTLTIQRTEQRDSAMYRCASSLGKASYGYTFGSGTRLTVV.

The gene calls are TRBV25-1 and TRBJ2-3; 8 bases are a match to TRBD2. CDR1 and CDR2 (germline): MGHDK, SYGVNS. Losses at the gene ends were 6 bases for V and 3 bases for J; bases not matched to a gene: 11. The CDR3 is 16 residues long. The CDR3 loop reads CASRSTSGSLTDTQYF. The CDR3, as DNA: TGTGCCAGCAGATCTACAAGCGGGAGTCTAACAGATACGCAGTATTTT.

Only a few counts were recorded for this clone. The sample holds other DNA sequences that translate to the same CDR3. This chain joins TRBV14 and TRBJ2-1; D might be TRBD1 or TRBD2, each matching 5 bases. V dropped 0 bases and J dropped 4 bases, with 13 bases sitting between them. The germline V gene has CDR1 SGHDN and CDR2 FVKESK. The CDR3 consists of 16 residues. The CDR3: CASSQDWGRTYNEQFF. CDR3 nucleotides: TGTGCCAGCAGCCAAGATTGGGGACGGACTTACAATGAGCAGTTCTTC.

The V gene is TRBV5-4, the J gene TRBJ1-5, with D uncertain. The germline V gene has CDR1 SGHNT and CDR2 YYREEE (reference sequence). With 0 bases removed from V and 5 bases from J, the gap between germline ends came to 9 bases. This CDR3 has 14 amino acids. The CDR3 sequence is CASSLGGADQPQHF. In nucleotides, the CDR3 is TGTGCCAGCAGCTTGGGAGGTGCCGATCAGCCCCAGCATTTT.